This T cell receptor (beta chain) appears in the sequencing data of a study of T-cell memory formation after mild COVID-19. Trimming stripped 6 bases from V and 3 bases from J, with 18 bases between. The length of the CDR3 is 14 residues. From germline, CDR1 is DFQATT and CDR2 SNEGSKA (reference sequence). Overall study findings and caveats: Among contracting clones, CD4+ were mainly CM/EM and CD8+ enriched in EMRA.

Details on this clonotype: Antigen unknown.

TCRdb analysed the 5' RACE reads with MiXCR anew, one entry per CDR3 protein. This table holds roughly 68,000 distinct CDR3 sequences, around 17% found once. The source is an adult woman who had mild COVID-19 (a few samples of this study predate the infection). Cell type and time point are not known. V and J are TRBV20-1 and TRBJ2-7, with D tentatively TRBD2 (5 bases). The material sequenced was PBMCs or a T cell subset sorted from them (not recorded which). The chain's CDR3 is CSAPLPEDYYEQYF. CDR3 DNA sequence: TGCAGTGCCCCGCTGCCGGAGGATTACTACGAGCAGTACTTC.